The rows below give T cell receptor beta chains drawn from one sample of a study of post-analysis software for immune sequencing data. MiXCR, applied by TCRdb to the PCR reads, yields one record per CDR3 protein. The data contain fewer than 550,000 distinct CDR3 sequences, 30% to 40% of them singletons. The sequencing sample was made of blood. All receptors come from a girl aged 2-17 years with multiple sclerosis. CDR3s include the opening cysteine and the closing phenylalanine or tryptophan. D genes are given only for firm matches. Clone size appears in some rows only: once, few, many, or a class for an expanded clone.

abundance: -
j_gene: TRBJ2-5
d_gene: -
v_gene: TRBV25-1
CDR3nt: TGTGCCGGATCTGTTGGGGGGACCCAGTACTTC
CDR3aa: CAGSVGGTQYF

abundance: -
j_gene: TRBJ2-1
d_gene: TRBD2
v_gene: TRBV3-1
CDR3nt: TGTGCCAGCACCCTGGGGACTAGCATGAACAATGAGCAGTTCTTC
CDR3aa: CASTLGTSMNNEQFF

abundance: few
j_gene: TRBJ2-2
d_gene: -
v_gene: TRBV20-1
CDR3nt: TGCAGTGCTAGAGATCCCCGGGGGGCCGACACCGGGGAGCTGTTTTTT
CDR3aa: CSARDPRGADTGELFF

abundance: few
j_gene: TRBJ2-7
d_gene: TRBD2
v_gene: TRBV6-5
CDR3nt: TGTGCCAGCAGTTACTTGGCGGGGGGCGGATACGAGCAGTACTTC
CDR3aa: CASSYLAGGGYEQYF

abundance: -
j_gene: TRBJ2-3
d_gene: -
v_gene: TRBV10-3
CDR3nt: TGTGCCATCGGAGAGGGAAGGGCGCGAACAGATACGCAGTATTTT
CDR3aa: CAIGEGRARTDTQYF

abundance: -
j_gene: TRBJ1-4
d_gene: -
v_gene: TRBV20-1
CDR3nt: TGCAGTGCTAGAGCCCTGCTTAATGAAAAACTGTTTTTT
CDR3aa: CSARALLNEKLFF

abundance: -
j_gene: TRBJ2-5
d_gene: -
v_gene: TRBV10-1
CDR3nt: TGCGCCAGCAGTGTGAGGGCCGGGAGTGAGCAGTACTTC
CDR3aa: CASSVRAGSEQYF

abundance: -
j_gene: TRBJ2-7
d_gene: TRBD1
v_gene: TRBV20-1
CDR3nt: TGCAGTGCTAGGGGACAGGGAGAATCCTACGAGCAGTACTTC
CDR3aa: CSARGQGESYEQYF

abundance: few
j_gene: TRBJ2-3
d_gene: -
v_gene: TRBV20-1
CDR3nt: TGCAGTGCCCGCGGGGCTACCACAGATACGCAGTATTTT
CDR3aa: CSARGATTDTQYF

abundance: -
j_gene: TRBJ1-1
d_gene: -
v_gene: TRBV20-1
CDR3nt: TGCAGTGCTATAGGGAGGGGTTTAAGTGAAGCTTTCTTT
CDR3aa: CSAIGRGLSEAFF

abundance: -
j_gene: TRBJ2-5
d_gene: -
v_gene: TRBV4-1
CDR3nt: TGCGCCAGCAGCCAAGCTGGGCCGACCGAGACCCAGTACTTC
CDR3aa: CASSQAGPTETQYF

abundance: -
j_gene: TRBJ2-5
d_gene: TRBD2
v_gene: TRBV5-6
CDR3nt: TGTGCCAGCAGCTCCCCCCTAGCGGGGCAAGAGACCCAGTACTTC
CDR3aa: CASSSPLAGQETQYF

abundance: -
j_gene: TRBJ2-7
d_gene: -
v_gene: TRBV14
CDR3nt: TGTGCCAGCAGCCAAGTTCTGGTCGAGCAGTACTTC
CDR3aa: CASSQVLVEQYF

abundance: few
j_gene: TRBJ2-7
d_gene: TRBD1
v_gene: TRBV12-3/TRBV12-4
CDR3nt: TGTGCCAGCAGTTTTAGTAGGGGGCAAGAGCAGTACTTC
CDR3aa: CASSFSRGQEQYF

abundance: few
j_gene: TRBJ2-3
d_gene: TRBD2
v_gene: TRBV20-1
CDR3nt: TGCAGTGCTCTACTAGCGGGGGGGCAAATCCGCACAGATACGCAGTATTTT
CDR3aa: CSALLAGGQIRTDTQYF

abundance: -
j_gene: TRBJ2-2
d_gene: -
v_gene: TRBV9
CDR3nt: TGTGCCAGCAGCGTAGGTGGGGCCCACACCGGGGAGCTGTTTTTT
CDR3aa: CASSVGGAHTGELFF

abundance: few
j_gene: TRBJ2-7
d_gene: -
v_gene: TRBV20-1
CDR3nt: TGCAGTGCTAGAGCGGAGGGGTTCTTGTACGAGCAGTACTTC
CDR3aa: CSARAEGFLYEQYF

abundance: -
j_gene: TRBJ1-2
d_gene: -
v_gene: TRBV2
CDR3nt: TGTGCCAGCAGTGAACGGAGGCAGGGAGACTATGGCTACACCTTC
CDR3aa: CASSERRQGDYGYTF

abundance: -
j_gene: TRBJ2-7
d_gene: TRBD2
v_gene: TRBV12-3/TRBV12-4
CDR3nt: TGTGCCAGCAGTCCGGGACTAGCGGGACTTGGGTACGAGCAGTACTTC
CDR3aa: CASSPGLAGLGYEQYF

abundance: -
j_gene: TRBJ1-5
d_gene: -
v_gene: TRBV3-1
CDR3nt: TGTGCCAGCAGCCAAGGGGCAGGGCGACAGTCCCAGCATTTT
CDR3aa: CASSQGAGRQSQHF

abundance: -
j_gene: TRBJ2-3
d_gene: -
v_gene: TRBV7-9
CDR3nt: TGTGCCAGCAGCATTGGCGGAGATACGCAGTATTTT
CDR3aa: CASSIGGDTQYF

abundance: few
j_gene: TRBJ1-2
d_gene: TRBD1
v_gene: TRBV27
CDR3nt: TGTGCCAGCAGTTTTGGGCGAAACAGGGGCGGCTATGGCTACACCTTC
CDR3aa: CASSFGRNRGGYGYTF

abundance: -
j_gene: TRBJ2-7
d_gene: -
v_gene: TRBV4-1
CDR3nt: TGCGCCAGCAGCCAAGATAGGGTACGCTATATGGGCTCCTACGAGCAGTACTTC
CDR3aa: CASSQDRVRYMGSYEQYF